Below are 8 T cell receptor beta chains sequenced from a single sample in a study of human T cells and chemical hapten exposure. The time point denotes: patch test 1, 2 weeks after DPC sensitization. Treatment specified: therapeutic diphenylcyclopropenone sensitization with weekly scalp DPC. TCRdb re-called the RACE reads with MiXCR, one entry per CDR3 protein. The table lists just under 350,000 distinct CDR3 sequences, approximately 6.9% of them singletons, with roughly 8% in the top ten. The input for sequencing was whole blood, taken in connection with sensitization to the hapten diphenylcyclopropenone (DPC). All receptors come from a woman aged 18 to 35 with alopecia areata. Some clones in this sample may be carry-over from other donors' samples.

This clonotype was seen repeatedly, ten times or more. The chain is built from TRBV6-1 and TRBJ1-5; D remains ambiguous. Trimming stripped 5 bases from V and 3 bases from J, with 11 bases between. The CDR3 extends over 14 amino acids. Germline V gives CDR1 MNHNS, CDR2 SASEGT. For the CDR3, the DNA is TGTGCCAGCAGTCCAGGCCAATTCAATCAGCCCCAGCATTTT. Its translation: CASSPGQFNQPQHF.

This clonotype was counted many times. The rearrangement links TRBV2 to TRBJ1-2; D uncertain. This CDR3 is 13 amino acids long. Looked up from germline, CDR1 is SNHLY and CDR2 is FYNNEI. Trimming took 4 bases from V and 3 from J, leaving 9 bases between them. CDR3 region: CASSVGVDYGYTF. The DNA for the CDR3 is TGTGCCAGCAGTGTAGGTGTGGACTATGGCTACACCTTC.

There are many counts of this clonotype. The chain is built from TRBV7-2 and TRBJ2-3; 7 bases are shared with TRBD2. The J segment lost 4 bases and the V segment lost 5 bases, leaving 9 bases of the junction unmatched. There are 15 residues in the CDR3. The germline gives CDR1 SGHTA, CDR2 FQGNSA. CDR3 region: CASSQTPGRADTQYF. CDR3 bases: TGTGCCAGCAGCCAGACCCCAGGGAGGGCAGATACGCAGTATTTT.

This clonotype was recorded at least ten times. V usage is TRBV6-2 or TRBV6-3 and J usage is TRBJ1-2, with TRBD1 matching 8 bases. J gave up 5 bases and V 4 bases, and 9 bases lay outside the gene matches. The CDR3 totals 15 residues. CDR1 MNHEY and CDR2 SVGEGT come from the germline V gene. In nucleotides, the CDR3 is TGTGCCAGCAGTTCTCACCAGGGGGCAGATTATGGCTACACCTTC. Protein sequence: CASSSHQGADYGYTF.

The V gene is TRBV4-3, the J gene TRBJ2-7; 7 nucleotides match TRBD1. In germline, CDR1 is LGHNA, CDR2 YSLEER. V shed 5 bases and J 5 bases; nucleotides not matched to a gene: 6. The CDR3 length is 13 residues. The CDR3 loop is CASSTGTDDEQYF. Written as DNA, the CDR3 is TGCGCCAGCAGCACCGGGACAGACGACGAGCAGTACTTC.

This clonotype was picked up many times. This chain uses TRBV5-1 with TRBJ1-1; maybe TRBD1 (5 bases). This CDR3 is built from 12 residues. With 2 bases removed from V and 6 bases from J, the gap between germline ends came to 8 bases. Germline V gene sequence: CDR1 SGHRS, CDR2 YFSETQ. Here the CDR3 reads CASSFPGPEAFF. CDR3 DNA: TGCGCCAGCAGCTTCCCAGGGCCTGAAGCTTTCTTT.

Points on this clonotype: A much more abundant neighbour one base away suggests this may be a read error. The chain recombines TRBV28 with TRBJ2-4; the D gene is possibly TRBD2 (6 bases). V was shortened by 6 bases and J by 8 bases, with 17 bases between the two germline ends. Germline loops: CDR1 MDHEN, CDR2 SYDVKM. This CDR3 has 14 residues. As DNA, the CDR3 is TGTGCCAGCAGGTTTTGGCCTAGCGAGTACATTCAGTACTTC. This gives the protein CASRFWPSEYIQYF. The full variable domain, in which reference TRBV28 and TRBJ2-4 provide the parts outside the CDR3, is DVKVTQSSRYLVKRTGEKVFLECVQDMDHENMFWYRQDPGLGLRLIYFSYDVKMKEKGDIPEGYSVSREKKERFSLILESASTNQTSMYLCASRFWPSEYIQYFGAGTRLSVL.

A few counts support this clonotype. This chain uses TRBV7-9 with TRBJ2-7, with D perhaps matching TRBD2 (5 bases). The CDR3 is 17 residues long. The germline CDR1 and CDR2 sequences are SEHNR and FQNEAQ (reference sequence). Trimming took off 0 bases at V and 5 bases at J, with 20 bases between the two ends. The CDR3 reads CASSLAVDVRGLDEQYF. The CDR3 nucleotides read TGTGCCAGCAGCTTAGCGGTTGATGTCAGAGGGTTGGACGAGCAGTACTTC.